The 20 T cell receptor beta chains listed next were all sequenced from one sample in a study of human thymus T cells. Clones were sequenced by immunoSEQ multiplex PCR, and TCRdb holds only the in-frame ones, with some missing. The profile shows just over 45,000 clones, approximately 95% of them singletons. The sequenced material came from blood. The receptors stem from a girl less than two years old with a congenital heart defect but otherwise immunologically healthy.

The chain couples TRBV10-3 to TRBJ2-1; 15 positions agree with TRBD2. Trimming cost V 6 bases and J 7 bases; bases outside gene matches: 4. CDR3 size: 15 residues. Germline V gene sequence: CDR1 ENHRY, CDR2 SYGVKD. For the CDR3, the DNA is TGTGCCATCAGACCAGGACTAGCGGGAGGGAATGAGCAGTTCTTC. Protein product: CAIRPGLAGGNEQFF.

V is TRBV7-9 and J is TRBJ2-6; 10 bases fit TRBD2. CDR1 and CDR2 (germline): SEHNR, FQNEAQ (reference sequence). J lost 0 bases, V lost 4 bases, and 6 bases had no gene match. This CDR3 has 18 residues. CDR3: CASSSLAGVASGANVLTF. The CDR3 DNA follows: TGTGCCAGCAGCTCTCTAGCGGGAGTTGCCTCTGGGGCCAACGTCCTGACTTTC.

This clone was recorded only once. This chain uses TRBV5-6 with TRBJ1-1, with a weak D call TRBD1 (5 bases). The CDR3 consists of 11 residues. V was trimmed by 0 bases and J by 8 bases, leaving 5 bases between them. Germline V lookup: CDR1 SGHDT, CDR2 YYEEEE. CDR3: CASSLDREAFF. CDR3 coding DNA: TGTGCCAGCAGCTTGGACAGGGAAGCTTTCTTT.

CDR3 residues: CAWSDGATSNQPQHF. The DNA for the CDR3 is TGTGCCTGGAGTGATGGGGCTACTTCCAATCAGCCCCAGCATTTT. The chain uses TRBV30 and TRBJ1-5; possibly TRBD1 for D (5 bases). Trimming cost V 1 base and J 3 bases, with 13 bases left between them. CDR3 length equals 15 residues. The germline V gene encodes CDR1 GTSNPN and CDR2 SVGIG (reference sequence).

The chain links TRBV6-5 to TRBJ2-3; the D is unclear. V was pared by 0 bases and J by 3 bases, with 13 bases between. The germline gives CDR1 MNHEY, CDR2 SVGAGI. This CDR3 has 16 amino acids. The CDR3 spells CASSYSFIAATDTQYF. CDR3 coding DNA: TGTGCCAGCAGTTACTCTTTTATAGCCGCGACAGATACGCAGTATTTT.

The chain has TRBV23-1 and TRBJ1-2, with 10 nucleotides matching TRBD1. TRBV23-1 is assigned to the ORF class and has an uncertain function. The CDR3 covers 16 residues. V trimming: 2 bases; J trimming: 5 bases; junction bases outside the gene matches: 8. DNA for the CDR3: TGCGCCAGCAGTCAAGCACCGGGACAGGGGTCATATGGCTACACCTTC. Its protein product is CASSQAPGQGSYGYTF.

The CDR3 coding sequence is TGTGCCAGCAGTCCCCCTGGGGTGGGTGGCTACACCTTC. Encoded protein: CASSPPGVGGYTF. The genes are TRBV28 and TRBJ1-2; D gene uncertain. There are 13 residues in the CDR3. Germline CDR1 is MDHEN and CDR2 is SYDVKM. Deletions cut 5 bases from V and 7 bases from J, with 14 bases between.

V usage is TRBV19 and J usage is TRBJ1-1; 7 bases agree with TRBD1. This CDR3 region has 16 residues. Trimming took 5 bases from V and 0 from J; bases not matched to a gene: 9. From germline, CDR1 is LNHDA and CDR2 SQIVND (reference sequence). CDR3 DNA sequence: TGTGCCAGTAGTGCCCGGGGACAGCCCATGAACACTGAAGCTTTCTTT. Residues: CASSARGQPMNTEAFF.

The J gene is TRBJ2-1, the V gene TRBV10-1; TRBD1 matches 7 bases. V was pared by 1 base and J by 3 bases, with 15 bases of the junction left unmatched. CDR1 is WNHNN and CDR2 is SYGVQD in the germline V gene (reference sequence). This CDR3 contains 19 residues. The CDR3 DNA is TGCGCCAGCAGTGAGTATTACCGAACAGGGGTCCTAAACTACAATGAGCAGTTCTTC. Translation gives CASSEYYRTGVLNYNEQFF.

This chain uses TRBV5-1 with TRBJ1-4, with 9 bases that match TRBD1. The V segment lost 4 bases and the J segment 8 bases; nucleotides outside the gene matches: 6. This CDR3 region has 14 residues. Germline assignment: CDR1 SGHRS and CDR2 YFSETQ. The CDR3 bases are TGCGCCAGCAGCGCCGGGACAGGGAGGGAAAAACTGTTTTTT. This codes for CASSAGTGREKLFF.

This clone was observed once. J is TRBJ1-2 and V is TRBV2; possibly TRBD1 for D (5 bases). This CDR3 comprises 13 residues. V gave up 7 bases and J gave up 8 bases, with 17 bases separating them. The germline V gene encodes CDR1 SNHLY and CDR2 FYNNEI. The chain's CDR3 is CASIDRERKGYTF. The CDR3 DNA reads TGTGCCAGCATAGACAGAGAACGTAAAGGCTACACCTTC.

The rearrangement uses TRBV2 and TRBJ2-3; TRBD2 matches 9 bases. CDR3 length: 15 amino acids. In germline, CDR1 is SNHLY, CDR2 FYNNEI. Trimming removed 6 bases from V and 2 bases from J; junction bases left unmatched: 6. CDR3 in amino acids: CASSPLAGLTDTQYF. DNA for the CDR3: TGTGCCAGCAGCCCACTAGCGGGCCTCACAGATACGCAGTATTTT.

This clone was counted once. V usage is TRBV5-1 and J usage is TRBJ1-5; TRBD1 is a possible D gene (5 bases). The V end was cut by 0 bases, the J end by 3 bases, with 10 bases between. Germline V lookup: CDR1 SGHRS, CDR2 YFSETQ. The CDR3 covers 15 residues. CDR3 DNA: TGCGCCAGCAGCTTGGCCGGGGGAGTCAATCAGCCCCAGCATTTT. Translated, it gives CASSLAGGVNQPQHF. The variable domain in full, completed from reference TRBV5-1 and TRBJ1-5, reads KAGVTQTPRYLIKTRGQQVTLSCSPISGHRSVSWYQQTPGQGLQFLFEYFSETQRNKGNFPGRFSGRQFSNSRSEMNVSTLELGDSALYLCASSLAGGVNQPQHFGDGTRLSIL.

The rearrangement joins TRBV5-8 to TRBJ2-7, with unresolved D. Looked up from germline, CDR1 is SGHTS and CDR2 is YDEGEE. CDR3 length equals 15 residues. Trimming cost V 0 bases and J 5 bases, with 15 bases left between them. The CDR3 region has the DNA TGTGCCAGCAGCTTGGCCATTAAGGCGGATCACGAGCAGTACTTC. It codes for CASSLAIKADHEQYF.

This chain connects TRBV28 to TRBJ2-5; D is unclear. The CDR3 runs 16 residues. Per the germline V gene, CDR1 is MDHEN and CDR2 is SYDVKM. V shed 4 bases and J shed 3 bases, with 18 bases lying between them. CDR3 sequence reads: CASSSPPAVNKETQYF. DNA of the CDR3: TGTGCCAGCAGTTCTCCTCCCGCGGTGAACAAAGAGACCCAGTACTTC.

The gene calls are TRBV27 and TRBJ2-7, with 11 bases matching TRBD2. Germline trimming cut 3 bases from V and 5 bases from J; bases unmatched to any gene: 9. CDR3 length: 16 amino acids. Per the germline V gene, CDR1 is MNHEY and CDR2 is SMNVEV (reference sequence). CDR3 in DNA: TGTGCCAGCAGTTTTCCCCCACTAGCGGGAGAGGACGAGCAGTACTTC. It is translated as CASSFPPLAGEDEQYF.

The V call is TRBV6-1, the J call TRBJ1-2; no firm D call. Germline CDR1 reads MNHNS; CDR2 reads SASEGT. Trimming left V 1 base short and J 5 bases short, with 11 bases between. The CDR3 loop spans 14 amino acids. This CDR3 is CASSEVSRQYGYTF. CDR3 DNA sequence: TGTGCCAGCAGTGAAGTGTCCAGGCAGTATGGCTACACCTTC.

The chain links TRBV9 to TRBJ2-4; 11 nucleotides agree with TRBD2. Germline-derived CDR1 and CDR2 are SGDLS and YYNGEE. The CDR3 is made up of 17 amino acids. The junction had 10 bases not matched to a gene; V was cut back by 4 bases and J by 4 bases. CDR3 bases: TGTGCCAGCAGCCCTATAACTAGCGGGAGAACTAAAAACATTCAGTACTTC. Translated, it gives CASSPITSGRTKNIQYF.

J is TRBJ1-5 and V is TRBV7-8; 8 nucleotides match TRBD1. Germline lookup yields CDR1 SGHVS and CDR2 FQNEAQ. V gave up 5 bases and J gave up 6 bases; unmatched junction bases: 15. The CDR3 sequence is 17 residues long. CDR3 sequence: CASSPRDRILRFQPQHF. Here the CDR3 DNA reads TGTGCCAGCAGCCCCCGGGACAGGATCCTCCGGTTTCAGCCCCAGCATTTT. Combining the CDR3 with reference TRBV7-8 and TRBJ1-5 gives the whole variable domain GAGVSQSPRYKVAKRGQDVALRCDPISGHVSLFWYQQALGQGPEFLTYFQNEAQLDKSGLPSDRFFAERPEGSVSTLKIQRTQQEDSAVYLCASSPRDRILRFQPQHFGDGTRLSIL.

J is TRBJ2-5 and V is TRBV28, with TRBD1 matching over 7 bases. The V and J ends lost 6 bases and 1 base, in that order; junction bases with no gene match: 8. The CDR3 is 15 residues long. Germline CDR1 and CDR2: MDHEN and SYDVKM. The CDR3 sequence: CASSRQTGPQETQYF. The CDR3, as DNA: TGTGCCAGCAGCCGCCAGACAGGGCCCCAAGAGACCCAGTACTTC.